The T cell receptor (beta chain) described here comes from a study of blood T cell repertoires in COVID-19 (dated by TCRdb to 2019 to 2021). Looking at the study overall: Recovered participants in ImmuneRACE Cohort 3 were defined by two consecutive negative NP/OP PCR tests, clearance by a healthcare professional, or resolution of symptoms. Samples covering the acute and convalescent phases of COVID-19 were provided by collaborators in the United States, Italy and Spain. The prospective study material was composed of cDNA or gDNA derived from T cells, B-cell-depleted T cells, or PBMCs. Deeply sampled blood TCRbeta repertoires from subjects exposed to, actively infected with, or recovered from COVID-19 were included in the dataset. The repertoires were released in a freely available public database meant as a resource for research on the immune response to SARS-CoV-2. The samples were drawn from two sources: the first 160 participants of the ongoing ImmuneRACE study, and 1,200 or so subjects contributed by 6 global collaborators. A de-identified subject ID, COVID-19 status, age in years and sex were almost always included in the sample metadata. Where available, HLA class I and class II types were obtained from metadata supplied by the sample provider rather than from assay-based typing.

Here is what the overall study found, with its caveats: Clinical and demographic metadata were provided uncurated, with the amount varying by source and participant.

Participants in the prospective study were enrolled through a virtual design, were aged about 18 to 100 years, and lived in 24 United States geographic areas. Cohort assignment in the prospective study relied on participant-reported clinical history from a screening survey and a study questionnaire. In the prospective study, whole blood, serum and a nasopharyngeal or oropharyngeal swab were collected from each participant by mobile phlebotomists. Over an approximately 2-month period, participants in the prospective study had the option of providing additional blood draws and questionnaires. Prospective study blood samples were shipped either frozen or at room temperature before DNA extraction. The immunoSEQ Assay, a bias-controlled multiplex PCR, was used to amplify TCRbeta CDR3 regions from genomic DNA. As for the original processing: The number of nucleated cells in each sample was estimated from the amplification of reference gene primers within the assay. To quantify the absolute abundance of each unique TCRbeta CDR3 rearrangement, sequence reads were collapsed and filtered. For each sample, productive Simpson clonality was calculated as the square root of Simpson's diversity index across productive rearrangements. The table was pulled from immuneACCESS by TCRdb, which kept in-frame rearrangements only. Such tables lose some clones; where checked, under half of the loss comes from unresolved V genes, and the rest has no known cause. The DNA was the basis for D and trimming; V, J and clone size are from that table. This sample gives some 200,000 clones in total; over 75% of them show up just once. Roughly 7.1% of the sample lies in the top ten.

Concerning this clone: What antigen it recognizes has not been identified. The sample holds no much larger clone one base away, and base qualities are not on file.

From the germline V gene, CDR1 is MDHEN and CDR2 is SYDVKM. Spanning cysteine to phenylalanine, the CDR3 consists of 17 amino acids. Only CDR3 DNA remains: 51 bases, in frame from the first base. V has 6 bases trimmed and J has 0 bases trimmed; junction bases matching no gene number 13. The rearrangement joined TRBV28 to TRBJ2-5, with 7 bases matching TRBD2. What was sequenced was PBMCs or T cells enriched from blood (not recorded which). The TCR sequence derives from a man aged 25-45 years in a cohort exposed to, infected with or recovered from COVID-19 (not recorded which). The CDR3 has the sequence CASSPYLASGNQETQYF. The bases read TGTGCCAGCAGCCCATATTTAGCTAGCGGCAACCAAGAGACCCAGTACTTC.